What follows are 3 T cell receptor beta chains derived from one specimen sequenced in a study of response to subunit inactivated influenza vaccine. TCRdb reprocessed the RT-PCR reads with MiXCR, giving one entry per CDR3 protein. Among 650,000 or so distinct CDR3 sequences listed, around 15% were seen once. The input for sequencing was PBMCs from blood, taken around 15 days before vaccination. The receptors come from a man aged 45-65 years who received an inactivated influenza vaccine.

The rearrangement joins TRBV20-1 to TRBJ1-2; D is possibly TRBD1 (5 bases). V was trimmed by 5 bases and J by 4 bases, leaving 8 bases between them. Germline loops: CDR1 DFQATT, CDR2 SNEGSKA (reference sequence). The CDR3 length is 11 residues. In DNA form, the CDR3 reads TGCAGTGCTTGGGGCAGCTATGGCTACACCTTC. It encodes CSAWGSYGYTF.

This clonotype has just a few counts. The chain carries TRBV10-3 and TRBJ2-2; TRBD1 matches at 8 bases. The junction had 5 bases not matched to a gene; V was cut back by 7 bases and J by 1 base. This CDR3 has 15 amino acids. Germline V gene sequence: CDR1 ENHRY, CDR2 SYGVKD. CDR3 DNA sequence: TGTGCCATCAAGAGGGGACAGGTGAACACCGGGGAGCTGTTTTTT. It encodes CAIKRGQVNTGELFF.

The chain joins TRBV4-1 to TRBJ2-3; D remains ambiguous. Trimming pared 1 base from V and 2 bases from J, leaving 1 base between. The CDR3 is 12 residues long. Germline V gene lookup returns CDR1 MGHRA and CDR2 YSYEKL. The CDR3 DNA is TGCGCCAGCAGCCAAGCCACAGATACGCAGTATTTT. Amino acid sequence: CASSQATDTQYF.